The present T cell receptor beta chain was sequenced within a study of cytomegalovirus exposure and HLA in healthy donors. In the study overall: Falling in the Caucasian-associated ancestry cluster were 80% to 85% of 398 genotyped donors.

The CDR3 is made up of 14 amino acids. V was clipped by 7 bases and J by 4 bases, with 16 bases between them. CDR1 is MNHEY and CDR2 is SMNVEV in the germline V gene (reference sequence). As for the donors, each was a healthy bone marrow donor. Study-level points and caveats: Sequencing had likely introduced a cluster of highly shared sequence variants as an artifact.

Concerning this clone: As yet, its antigen is unknown.

The PCR made use of 60 Vbeta and 13 Jbeta primers. The method was immunoSEQ multiplex PCR; TCRdb's version includes in-frame clones alone and lacks a portion of them. The sample holds 100,000 to 120,000 clones; 70% to 85% are singletons and the top ten take roughly 2.6%. Material: PBMCs. This chain links TRBV27 with TRBJ1-1; D may be TRBD1 (5 bases). This TCR came from a woman under 30 in good health and CMV-seronegative. As DNA, the CDR3 is TGTGCCAGCACCAGTCCCGGGGGGAGCACTGAAGCTTTCTTT. It is translated as CASTSPGGSTEAFF.